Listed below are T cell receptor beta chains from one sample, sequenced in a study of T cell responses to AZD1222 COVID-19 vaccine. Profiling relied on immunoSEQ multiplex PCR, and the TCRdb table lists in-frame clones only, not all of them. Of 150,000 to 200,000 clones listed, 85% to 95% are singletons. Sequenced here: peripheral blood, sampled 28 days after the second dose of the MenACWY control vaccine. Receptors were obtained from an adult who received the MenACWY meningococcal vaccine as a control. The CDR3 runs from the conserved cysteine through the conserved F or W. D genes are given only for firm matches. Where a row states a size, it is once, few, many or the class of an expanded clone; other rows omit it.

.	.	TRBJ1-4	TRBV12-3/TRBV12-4	CASRKAVQGKLFF	TGTGCCAGCAGGAAGGCGGTGCAGGGAAAACTGTTTTTT
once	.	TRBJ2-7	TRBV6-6	CASSLTQEQYF	TGTGCCAGCAGTCTTACACAGGAGCAGTACTTC
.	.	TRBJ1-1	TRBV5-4	CASSLDRALRKTEAFF	TGTGCCAGCAGCTTGGACAGGGCTCTAAGGAAGACTGAAGCTTTCTTT
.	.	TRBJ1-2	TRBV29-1	CSVAPDGTYGYTF	TGCAGCGTTGCTCCGGACGGGACCTATGGCTACACCTTC
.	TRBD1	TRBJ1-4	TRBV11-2	CASSLSLRQGEKLFF	TGTGCCAGCAGCTTATCCCTCCGACAGGGCGAAAAACTGTTTTTT
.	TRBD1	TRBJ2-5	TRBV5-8	CASSAGTGIETQYF	TGTGCCAGCAGCGCCGGGACAGGGATAGAGACCCAGTACTTC
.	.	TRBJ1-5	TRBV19	CASSGPRKPQHF	TGTGCCAGTAGTGGCCCCCGGAAGCCCCAGCATTTT
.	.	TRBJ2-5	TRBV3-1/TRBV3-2	CASSQDRNRAKGETQYF	TGTGCCAGCAGCCAAGATCGGAACAGGGCCAAAGGAGAGACCCAGTACTTC
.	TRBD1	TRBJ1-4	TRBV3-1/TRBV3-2	CASSQPTGAGNEKLFF	TGTGCCAGCAGCCAGCCCACAGGGGCGGGCAATGAAAAACTGTTTTTT
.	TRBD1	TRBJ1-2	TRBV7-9	CASSSIRDRVRGYTF	TGTGCCAGCAGCAGTATCCGGGACAGGGTACGAGGCTACACCTTC
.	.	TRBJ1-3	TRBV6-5	CASSSGPPAGGNTIYF	TGTGCCAGCAGTTCCGGACCTCCCGCGGGTGGAAACACCATATATTTT
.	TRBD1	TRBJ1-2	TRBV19	CASTLGQIYGYTF	TGTGCCAGTACCTTGGGACAGATATATGGCTACACCTTC
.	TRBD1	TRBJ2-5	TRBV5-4	CASSSGGSETQYF	TGTGCCAGCAGCTCAGGGGGCTCGGAGACCCAGTACTTC
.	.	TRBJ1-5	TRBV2	CASSGSTGGVQPQHF	TGTGCCAGCAGTGGATCCACCGGGGGCGTTCAGCCCCAGCATTTT
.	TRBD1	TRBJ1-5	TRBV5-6	CASSLAGTVSNQPQHF	TGTGCCAGCAGCTTGGCGGGGACAGTTAGCAATCAGCCCCAGCATTTT
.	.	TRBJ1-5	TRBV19	CASSMARGRISNQPQHF	TGTGCCAGTAGTATGGCCAGGGGACGAATTAGCAATCAGCCCCAGCATTTT